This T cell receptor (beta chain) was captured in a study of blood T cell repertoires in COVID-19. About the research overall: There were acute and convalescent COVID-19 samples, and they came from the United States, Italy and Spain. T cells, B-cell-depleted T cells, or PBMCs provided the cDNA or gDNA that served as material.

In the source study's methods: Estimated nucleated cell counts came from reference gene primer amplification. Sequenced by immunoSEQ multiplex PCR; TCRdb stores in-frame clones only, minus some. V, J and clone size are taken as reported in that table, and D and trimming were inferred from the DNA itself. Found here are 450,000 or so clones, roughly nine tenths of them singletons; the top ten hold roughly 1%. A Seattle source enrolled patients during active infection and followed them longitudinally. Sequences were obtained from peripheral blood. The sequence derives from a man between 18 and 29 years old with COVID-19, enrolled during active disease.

The CDR3 bases are TGTGCCAGCAGGCGGACAGGGGATCAGCCCCAGCATTTT. This sequence encodes CASRRTGDQPQHF. This chain uses TRBV12-3 or TRBV12-4 with TRBJ1-5; 9 bases match TRBD1. J lost 5 bases, V lost 6 bases, and 2 bases had no gene match. The CDR3 extends over 13 amino acids.